This T cell receptor (beta chain) stems from a study of T cell responses to AZD1222 COVID-19 vaccine. General study results and limits: There were repertoire samples only from the period after the peak T cell response.

About this clone: The antigen remains unidentified.

Profiled with immunoSEQ multiplex PCR; TCRdb holds only in-frame clones, not every one. Among more than 95,000 clones listed, 75% to 85% were seen once. CDR3 length: 11 residues. Trimming left V 7 bases short and J 5 bases short, with 12 bases between. In germline, CDR1 is SQVTM, CDR2 ANQGSEA. Material: peripheral blood, obtained 28 days after the second AZD1222 dose. This sequence originates from an adult who received the AZD1222 COVID-19 vaccine. J is TRBJ2-7 and V is TRBV29-1; D gene unclear. In DNA, the CDR3 is TGCAGCGCGCTAAGAACTGACGAGCAGTACTTC. It specifies CSALRTDEQYF.